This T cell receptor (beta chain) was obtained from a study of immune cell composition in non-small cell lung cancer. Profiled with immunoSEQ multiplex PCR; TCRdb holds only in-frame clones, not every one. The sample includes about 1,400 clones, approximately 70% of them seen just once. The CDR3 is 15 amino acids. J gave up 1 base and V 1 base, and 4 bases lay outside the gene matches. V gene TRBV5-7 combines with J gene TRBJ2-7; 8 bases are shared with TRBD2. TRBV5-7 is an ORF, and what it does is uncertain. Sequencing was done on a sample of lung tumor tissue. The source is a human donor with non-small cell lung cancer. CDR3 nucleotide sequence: TGTGCCAGCAGCTTGTTTACTAGCGGATCCTACGAGCAGTACTTC. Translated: CASSLFTSGSYEQYF.